The rows below give T cell receptor beta chains drawn from one sample of a study of response to subunit inactivated influenza vaccine. TCRdb independently ran MiXCR on the RT-PCR reads; one entry per CDR3 protein. Here the sample spans some 600,000 distinct CDR3 sequences, 12% to 15% being singletons. Sequences were derived from PBMCs from blood, sampled roughly 2 weeks before vaccination. These receptors were obtained from a man between 45 and 60 years old who received an inactivated influenza vaccine. The CDR3 runs from the conserved cysteine through the conserved F or W. Each record gives: clone size, J gene, D gene, V gene, CDR3 DNA, CDR3 protein. The D gene is left open where the match is weak. Clone size is stated in some rows and not others, as once, few, many or a class when expanded.

>few|TRBJ2-3|-|TRBV4-3
TGCGCCAGCAGCCAGGCAGCACTAGCTGCTACTACAGATACGCAGTATTTT
CASSQAALAATTDTQYF
>few|TRBJ1-5|TRBD1|TRBV19
TGTGCCAGTAATGACAGGGGGCAGCGCAATCAGCCCCAGCATTTT
CASNDRGQRNQPQHF
>-|TRBJ1-2|-|TRBV12-3/TRBV12-4
TGTGCCAGCAGTTTAGGAGGGGCGACCGACTATGGCTACACCTTC
CASSLGGATDYGYTF
>few|TRBJ2-1|TRBD2|TRBV6-4
TGTGCCAGCAGTGTATCCGGGACTAGCGGGTCCGATGAGCAGTTCTTC
CASSVSGTSGSDEQFF
>few|TRBJ1-6|-|TRBV5-6
TGTGCCAGCAGCTTGTCGACCGGGCCACCCCTCCACTTT
CASSLSTGPPLHF
>few|TRBJ2-5|-|TRBV7-2
TGTGCCAGCAGCCGCGCAGGGGTTGCGGAGACCCAGTACTTC
CASSRAGVAETQYF
>few|TRBJ2-7|-|TRBV5-1
TGCGCCAGCAGCTTGGTGGACAGTATCTCCTACGAGCAGTACTTC
CASSLVDSISYEQYF
>few|TRBJ2-5|TRBD1|TRBV11-2
TGTGCCAGCAGCCCCCTCACAGGGGTGGCAAAGACCCAGTACTTC
CASSPLTGVAKTQYF
>-|TRBJ2-1|TRBD1|TRBV7-9
TGTGCCAGCAGCTCGGGACAGGGGGCAGATGAGCAGTTCTTC
CASSSGQGADEQFF
>-|TRBJ1-2|-|TRBV7-2
TGTGCCAGCAGCTTAAATGCCAGACAGGGCTACACCTTC
CASSLNARQGYTF
>few|TRBJ2-7|TRBD2|TRBV10-3
TGTGCCATCAGCCCCGACGGGGGGTACGAGCAGTACTTC
CAISPDGGYEQYF
>-|TRBJ2-1|-|TRBV20-1
TGCAGTGCTAGACCCACTAACAGGTTAAACAATGAGCAGTTCTTC
CSARPTNRLNNEQFF
>few|TRBJ2-1|-|TRBV5-6
TGTGCCAGCAGCTCCCAATCGCCCTACAATGAGCAGTTCTTC
CASSSQSPYNEQFF
>-|TRBJ2-1|TRBD1|TRBV18
TGTGCCAGCTCACCAGACAGGGCGGTTTACAATGAGCAGTTCTTC
CASSPDRAVYNEQFF
>many|TRBJ1-2|-|TRBV29-1
TGCAGCGTAGCCATCTCGGGGGGCCGCTATGGCTACACCTTC
CSVAISGGRYGYTF
>-|TRBJ2-3|-|TRBV7-3
TGTGCCAGCAGCTCGACAGGAGCTAGCACAGATACGCAGTATTTT
CASSSTGASTDTQYF
>-|TRBJ2-1|-|TRBV20-1
TGCAGTGCTAGAGAGGACTATTACGATGAGCAGTTCTTC
CSAREDYYDEQFF
>-|TRBJ2-2|TRBD2|TRBV5-4
TGTGCCAGCAGTGGGTCCAGCGGGAGGGCCTCTGCCGGGGAGCTGTTTTTT
CASSGSSGRASAGELFF
>-|TRBJ2-7|-|TRBV28
TGTGCCAGCAGGAGGACGGATTACGAGCAGTACTTC
CASRRTDYEQYF
>-|TRBJ1-1|TRBD1|TRBV18
TGTGCCAGCTCAAAACAGGGGGCGACGAACACTGAAGCTTTCTTT
CASSKQGATNTEAFF
>-|TRBJ1-2|TRBD1|TRBV12-3/TRBV12-4
TGTGCCAGCAGCCTGGGGACAGGGGTTTATGGCTACATCTTC
CASSLGTGVYGYIF
>few|TRBJ2-2|TRBD2|TRBV20-1
TGCAGTGCTAGAGCGGCGGGAGGGCCCAGCACCGGGGAGCTGTTTTTT
CSARAAGGPSTGELFF
>few|TRBJ2-7|-|TRBV6-2/TRBV6-3
TGTGCCAGCAGTTACAGAGACTACCGAGGCTACGAGCAGTACTTC
CASSYRDYRGYEQYF
>few|TRBJ2-7|-|TRBV6-2/TRBV6-3
TGTGCCAGCAGTTACCAGGTCGCGCGGGCAGCTTACTACTACGAGCAGTACTTC
CASSYQVARAAYYYEQYF
>few|TRBJ1-4|TRBD1|TRBV12-3/TRBV12-4
TGTGCCAGCAGCCGACGAGGGACAGGGGGCGCAAAACTGTTTTTT
CASSRRGTGGAKLFF
>few|TRBJ2-3|-|TRBV6-1
TGTGCCAGCAGTGTTAGGGGTAGCACAGATACGCAGTATTTT
CASSVRGSTDTQYF
>many|TRBJ2-1|-|TRBV5-1
TGCGCCAGCAGCGAAACCGCGCGGAATGAGCAGTTCTTC
CASSETARNEQFF
>few|TRBJ2-3|TRBD2|TRBV25-1
TGTGCCAGCAGTGAATGGGTAGCGGGGTCATACGATACGCAGTATTTT
CASSEWVAGSYDTQYF
>-|TRBJ1-2|TRBD1|TRBV29-1
TGCAGCACAACGGGGGACAGAACAAACTATGGCTACACCTTC
CSTTGDRTNYGYTF
>few|TRBJ2-7|-|TRBV15
TGTGCCACCAGCAGAGATCGGCGTGGCCAGAGATACGAGCAGTACTTC
CATSRDRRGQRYEQYF
>few|TRBJ1-4|TRBD1|TRBV20-1
TGCAGTGCTTTGACAGGGGAAGACGAAAAACTGTTTTTT
CSALTGEDEKLFF